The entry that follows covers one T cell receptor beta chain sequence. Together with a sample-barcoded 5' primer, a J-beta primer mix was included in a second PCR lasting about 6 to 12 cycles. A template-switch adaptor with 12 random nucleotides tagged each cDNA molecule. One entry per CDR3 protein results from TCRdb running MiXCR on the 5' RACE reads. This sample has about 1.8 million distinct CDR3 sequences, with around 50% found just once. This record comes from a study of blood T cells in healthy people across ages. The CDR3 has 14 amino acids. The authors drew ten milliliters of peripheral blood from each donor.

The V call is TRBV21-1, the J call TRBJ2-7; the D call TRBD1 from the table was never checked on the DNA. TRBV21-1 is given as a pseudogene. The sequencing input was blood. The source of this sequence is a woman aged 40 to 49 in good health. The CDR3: CASSKAGQDDEQYF. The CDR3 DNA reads TGTGCCAGCAGCAAAGCGGGACAGGACGACGAGCAGTACTTC.